These 25 T cell receptor beta chains were all obtained from the same sample, sequenced in a study of T-cell memory formation after mild COVID-19. One entry per CDR3 protein results from TCRdb running MiXCR on the 5' RACE reads. The sample gives about 290,000 distinct CDR3 sequences, 15% to 20% of which show up once; 22% is in the top ten. The sequencing input was PBMCs or a T cell subset sorted from them (not recorded which). The source of these receptors is a man aged 18 to 30 who had mild COVID-19 (a few samples of this study predate the infection). Cell type and time point are not known.

The chain is built from TRBV9 and TRBJ2-3, with TRBD2 as a possible D gene (6 bases). There are 15 residues in the CDR3. Deletions cut 0 bases from V and 2 bases from J, with 10 bases between. Germline CDR1 reads SGDLS; CDR2 reads YYNGEE. CDR3 nucleotides: TGTGCCAGCAGCGTAGTAGGACTACCCACAGATACGCAGTATTTT. It codes for CASSVVGLPTDTQYF.

The chain links TRBV5-4 to TRBJ2-5; the match to TRBD2 covers 9 bases. The germline V gene encodes CDR1 SGHNT and CDR2 YYREEE (reference sequence). V trimming: 5 bases; J trimming: 3 bases; junction bases outside the gene matches: 8. The length of the CDR3 is 15 residues. CDR3 protein: CASRRVERGEETQYF. DNA for the CDR3: TGTGCCAGCAGGCGGGTGGAGCGGGGGGAAGAGACCCAGTACTTC.

The V and J genes are TRBV7-6 and TRBJ2-1; D not certain. Trimming cost V 1 base and J 2 bases, with 3 bases left between them. The CDR3 consists of 13 residues. Germline CDR1 and CDR2: SGHVS and FNYEAQ. The CDR3 bases are TGTGCCAGCAGCTTAGATCCCTACAATGAGCAGTTCTTC. This translates into CASSLDPYNEQFF.

The genes are TRBV24-1 and TRBJ2-5; 8 bases align to TRBD2. The V and J ends lost 6 bases and 0 bases, in that order; junction bases with no gene match: 5. Germline V gene lookup returns CDR1 KGHDR and CDR2 SFDVKD. This CDR3 comprises 15 residues. Written as DNA, the CDR3 is TGTGCCACCAGTACCCGCGGGGGGAACCAAGAGACCCAGTACTTC. It yields the protein CATSTRGGNQETQYF.

The chain is built from TRBV18 and TRBJ1-1; tentatively, D is TRBD1 (6 bases). The CDR3 extends over 13 amino acids. Germline assignment: CDR1 KGHSH and CDR2 LQKENI. Trimming removed 2 bases at V and 6 bases at J, with 10 bases between. CDR3 sequence (DNA): TGTGCCAGCTCACCATCCGCAGGGGCTGAAGCTTTCTTT. It is translated as CASSPSAGAEAFF.

In this sample, this clonotype turned up a few times. The chain has TRBV3-1 and TRBJ2-4; 7 nucleotides match TRBD1. CDR1 and CDR2 (germline): LGHDT, YNNKEL (reference sequence). The CDR3 totals 13 residues. The V gene end was trimmed by 1 base and the J gene end by 9 bases; junction bases not matched to a gene: 3. CDR3 sequence reads: CASSQGGTVIQYF. CDR3 in DNA: TGTGCCAGCAGCCAAGGGGGGACAGTCATTCAGTACTTC.

The chain joins TRBV6-2 or TRBV6-3 to TRBJ1-6; D is unresolved. The CDR3 runs to 13 residues. Trimming pared 6 bases from V and 10 bases from J, leaving 13 bases between. The germline V gene encodes CDR1 MNHEY and CDR2 SVGEGT. The CDR3 region has the DNA TGTGCCAGCAGCGGTGTATCGGGATCACCCCTCCACTTT. Translation: CASSGVSGSPLHF.

This clonotype was counted between two and nine times. V is TRBV7-9 and J is TRBJ1-5; a weak D match, TRBD1 (5 bases). The CDR3 is 15 amino acids. V lost 6 bases to trimming and J lost 5 bases, with 17 bases between them. Per germline, CDR1 SEHNR and CDR2 FQNEAQ (reference sequence). The CDR3: CASSLGWGEDQPQHF. The CDR3 nucleotides read TGTGCCAGCAGTCTAGGATGGGGGGAAGATCAGCCCCAGCATTTT.

The chain carries TRBV12-3 or TRBV12-4 and TRBJ2-5; D might be TRBD1 or TRBD2, each matching 7 bases. This CDR3 comprises 13 residues. The ends were cut back, 6 bases at V and 7 bases at J, with 15 bases in the middle. CDR3 sequence: CASSPQGGRTQYF. The CDR3 bases are TGTGCCAGCAGCCCCCAGGGGGGGCGGACCCAGTACTTC.

A few counts support this clonotype. CDR3 nucleotide sequence: TGTGCCAGCAGCCCAAGGGCCCCGGGCTCACCCCTCCACTTT. Translated, it gives CASSPRAPGSPLHF. V and J are TRBV9 and TRBJ1-6; D is unresolved. The germline V gene has CDR1 SGDLS and CDR2 YYNGEE. V lost 4 bases to trimming and J lost 10 bases, with 15 bases between them. The CDR3 length is 14 residues.

This clonotype was observed a handful of times. The chain has TRBV3-1 and TRBJ1-6; D is possibly TRBD1 (5 bases). V lost 1 base, J lost 13 bases, and 20 bases lay in between. CDR1 LGHDT and CDR2 YNNKEL come from the germline V gene (reference sequence). The CDR3 runs 16 residues. Here the CDR3 DNA reads TGTGCCAGCAGCCAAGCGGAGACGAGGCAGGGCATCCCCCTCCACTTT. Residues: CASSQAETRQGIPLHF. The whole variable domain, remainder taken from reference TRBV3-1 and TRBJ1-6, is DTAVSQTPKYLVTQMGNDKSIKCEQNLGHDTMYWYKQDSKKFLKIMFSYNNKELIINETVPNRFSPKSPDKAHLNLHINSLELGDSAVYFCASSQAETRQGIPLHFGNGTRLTVT.

The chain joins TRBV6-2 or TRBV6-3 to TRBJ2-5; 7 bases line up with TRBD1. This CDR3 is built from 12 residues. Germline-derived CDR1 and CDR2 are MNHEY and SVGEGT. The V segment lost 11 bases and the J segment 1 base; nucleotides outside the gene matches: 4. The CDR3 spells CAVTGSQETQYF. CDR3 DNA sequence: TGTGCCGTGACAGGGAGCCAAGAGACCCAGTACTTC.

In its sample, this clonotype was seen a few times. V usage is TRBV5-1 and J usage is TRBJ1-3; D is possibly TRBD1 (6 bases). Trimming took 1 base from V and 1 from J, leaving 12 bases between them. The CDR3 is made up of 16 amino acids. The germline V gene encodes CDR1 SGHRS and CDR2 YFSETQ. The CDR3 spells CASSLSSQGSGNTIYF. The CDR3 DNA follows: TGCGCCAGCAGCTTGTCATCCCAGGGGTCTGGAAACACCATATATTTT.

This clonotype has a handful of counts. The chain has TRBV7-9 and TRBJ2-6; D gene unclear. Germline loops: CDR1 SEHNR, CDR2 FQNEAQ (reference sequence). The CDR3 has 13 residues. The V end was cut by 5 bases, the J end by 4 bases, with 6 bases between. The CDR3 DNA is TGTGCCAGCAGCCCCGAAGGGGCCAACGTCCTGACTTTC. As protein: CASSPEGANVLTF.

The chain employs TRBV2 and TRBJ2-3; D is perhaps TRBD2 (6 bases). V dropped 9 bases and J dropped 1 base, with 14 bases sitting between them. CDR3 length equals 14 residues. Germline-derived CDR1 and CDR2 are SNHLY and FYNNEI. The chain's CDR3 is CASRLDFGTDTQYF. Written as DNA, the CDR3 is TGTGCCAGTCGACTAGACTTTGGCACAGATACGCAGTATTTT.

This clonotype was picked up a small number of times. The V and J genes are TRBV5-1 and TRBJ2-5; perhaps D is TRBD1 or TRBD2 (5 bases each). Germline values: CDR1 SGHRS, CDR2 YFSETQ. The CDR3 has 16 residues. Trimming stripped 0 bases from V and 1 base from J, with 13 bases between. CDR3 region: CASSLAGVGAQETQYF. The DNA for the CDR3 is TGCGCCAGCAGCTTGGCCGGGGTTGGGGCCCAAGAGACCCAGTACTTC.

The J gene is TRBJ2-7, the V gene TRBV29-1; D is uncertain. CDR1 SQVTM and CDR2 ANQGSEA come from the germline V gene. V gave up 6 bases and J gave up 2 bases, with 11 bases separating them. This CDR3 contains 12 residues. The chain's CDR3 is CSVLTSTYEQYV. The CDR3 DNA is TGCAGCGTCCTGACAAGCACCTACGAGCAGTACGTC.

This clonotype has a count of ten or more. The chain uses TRBV18 and TRBJ2-3, with D uncertain. The ends were cut back, 5 bases at V and 6 bases at J, with 12 bases in the middle. The CDR3 is 13 residues long. The germline gives CDR1 KGHSH, CDR2 LQKENI. The CDR3 bases are TGTGCCAGCTCAGTGGGTAGTACGGATACGCAGTATTTT. Translation: CASSVGSTDTQYF.

This clonotype was seen a handful of times. This chain connects TRBV6-2 or TRBV6-3 to TRBJ1-4, with D maybe TRBD1 (6 bases). V was clipped by 8 bases and J by 4 bases, with 11 bases between them. Per germline, CDR1 MNHEY and CDR2 SVGEGT. The length of the CDR3 is 13 residues. Here the CDR3 DNA reads TGTGCCAGCGGAGGACAGTATAATGAAAAACTGTTTTTT. This encodes CASGGQYNEKLFF.

This clonotype has a handful of counts. The genes are TRBV5-1 and TRBJ2-2; the match to TRBD2 covers 8 bases. CDR1 and CDR2 (germline): SGHRS, YFSETQ. Germline trimming cut 7 bases from V and 2 bases from J; bases unmatched to any gene: 7. The CDR3 is made up of 15 amino acids. CDR3 DNA sequence: TGCGCCAGCTCCAGCGGGGGCCCCAACACCGGGGAGCTGTTTTTT. Residues: CASSSGGPNTGELFF.

This clonotype was counted only a few times. The V call is TRBV29-1, the J call TRBJ1-1; weak D call: TRBD1 (5 bases). V shed 7 bases and J shed 2 bases, with 14 bases lying between them. Germline V CDR1 and CDR2: SQVTM, ANQGSEA. The CDR3 is made up of 13 amino acids. In nucleotides, the CDR3 is TGCAGCGCCGGAGGGAGGGGAAACACTGAAGCTTTCTTT. Its protein product is CSAGGRGNTEAFF.

This rearrangement joins TRBV27 to TRBJ2-7; 8 nucleotides agree with TRBD1. CDR3 length: 14 amino acids. The germline V gene has CDR1 MNHEY and CDR2 SMNVEV (reference sequence). Trimming cost V 0 bases and J 6 bases; bases outside gene matches: 4. The CDR3 loop reads CASSLSRTGGEQYF. The CDR3, as DNA: TGTGCCAGCAGTTTATCTAGAACAGGGGGCGAGCAGTACTTC.

The chain uses TRBV12-3 or TRBV12-4 and TRBJ1-5, with a possible D match to TRBD1 (5 bases). This CDR3 contains 14 residues. V was shortened by 5 bases and J by 4 bases, with 12 bases between the two germline ends. The CDR3 DNA reads as TGTGCCAGCAGTACCCAGGGTTCTAATCAGCCCCAGCATTTT. It codes for CASSTQGSNQPQHF.

V and J are TRBV18 and TRBJ2-7; D is unresolved. Trimming removed 2 bases from V and 0 bases from J, with 5 bases in between. This CDR3 contains 13 residues. The germline V gene encodes CDR1 KGHSH and CDR2 LQKENI. CDR3 in DNA: TGTGCCAGCTCACCAGGGGACTCCTACGAGCAGTACGTC. This codes for CASSPGDSYEQYV.

The genes are TRBV18 and TRBJ2-5; D remains unclear. The CDR3 is 17 residues long. The germline V gene encodes CDR1 KGHSH and CDR2 LQKENI. Trimming shortened V by 5 bases and J by 4 bases, and 23 bases separated the two germline ends. The CDR3 reads CASSAFGVSWERETQYF. CDR3 in DNA: TGTGCCAGCTCAGCGTTTGGTGTTAGCTGGGAAAGAGAGACCCAGTACTTC.